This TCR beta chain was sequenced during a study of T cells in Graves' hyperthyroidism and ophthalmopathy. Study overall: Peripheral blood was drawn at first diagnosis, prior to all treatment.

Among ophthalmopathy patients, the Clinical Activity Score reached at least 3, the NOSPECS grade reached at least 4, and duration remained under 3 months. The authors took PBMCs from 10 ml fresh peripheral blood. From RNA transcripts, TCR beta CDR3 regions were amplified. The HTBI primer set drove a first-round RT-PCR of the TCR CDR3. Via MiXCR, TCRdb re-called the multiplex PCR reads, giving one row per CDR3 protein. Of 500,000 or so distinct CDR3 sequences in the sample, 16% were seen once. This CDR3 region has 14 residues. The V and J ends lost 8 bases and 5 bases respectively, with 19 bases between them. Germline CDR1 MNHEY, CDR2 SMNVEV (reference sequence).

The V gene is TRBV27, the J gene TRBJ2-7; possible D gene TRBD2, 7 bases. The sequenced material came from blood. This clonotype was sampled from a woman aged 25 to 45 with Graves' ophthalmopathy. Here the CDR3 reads CASVGGGGIDEQYF. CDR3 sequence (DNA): TGTGCCAGCGTGGGGGGGGGCGGGATTGACGAGCAGTACTTC.